The present T cell receptor beta chain was sequenced within a study of blood T cell repertoires in COVID-19. Across the whole study: Whether acute or convalescent, the COVID-19 samples came from the United States, Italy and Spain. Sources were T cells, B-cell-depleted T cells, or PBMCs; the material itself was cDNA or gDNA.

Germline loops: CDR1 SGHNT, CDR2 YYREEE (reference sequence). The CDR3 covers 14 residues. V gave up 2 bases and J gave up 4 bases, with 13 bases separating them. Repertoires were generated with immunoSEQ multiplex PCR, while TCRdb's copy carries only in-frame clones and drops some. The sample comprises about 160,000 clones, roughly 82% of which are singletons, and 5.5% to 7.5% rests with the top ten. The specimen sequenced was peripheral blood. The chain employs TRBV5-4 and TRBJ2-7, with a possible D match to TRBD1 (6 bases). This receptor was taken from a woman in her thirties or forties with COVID-19, enrolled during active disease. Here the CDR3 reads CASSFGTTSYEQYF. DNA of the CDR3: TGTGCCAGCAGCTTCGGGACAACGTCTTACGAGCAGTACTTC. Looking up the rest from reference TRBV5-4 and TRBJ2-7 gives the full variable domain: ETGVTQSPTHLIKTRGQQVTLRCSSQSGHNTVSWYQQALGQGPQFIFQYYREEENGRGNFPPRFSGLQFPNYSSELNVNALELDDSALYLCASSFGTTSYEQYFGPGTRLTVT.